This entry concerns a single T cell receptor beta chain. The data belong to a study of blood T cell repertoires in COVID-19. Study-wide background: Donors in the United States, Italy and Spain gave samples during acute or convalescent COVID-19. Sample material is recorded as cDNA or gDNA derived from T cells, B-cell-depleted T cells, or PBMCs.

Losses at the gene ends were 0 bases for V and 7 bases for J; bases not matched to a gene: 8. This CDR3 is 16 amino acids long. Germline V gene data show CDR1 as LNHNV and CDR2 as YYDKDF (reference sequence). Methods used by the authors: From reference gene primer amplification, estimates of nucleated cell counts were derived. Only in-frame clones appear in the TCRdb table, and some are missing; sequencing was by immunoSEQ multiplex PCR. Clonal size and the V and J genes are those of that table, whereas D and trimming came from the DNA. The table has roughly 100,000 clones, about 91% seen once; the top ten hold around 4%.

The TCR sequence derives from a man aged 18 to 30 with acute or convalescent COVID-19. The chain is built from TRBV15 and TRBJ2-1; 8 bases fit TRBD2. The sequenced sample was peripheral blood. In DNA form, the CDR3 reads TGTGCCACCAGCAGAGATCTAACTAGCGGACAGAATGAGCAGTTCTTC. This encodes CATSRDLTSGQNEQFF.